A single sample is the source of the 32 T cell receptor beta chains below, sequenced in a study of molecular identifiers for immune sequencing clone quantification. Each CDR3 protein is one row after TCRdb ran MiXCR on the PCR reads. The sample lists about half a million distinct CDR3 sequences; about 25% were seen once. Sequenced material: naive CD8+ T cells from blood, with Jurkat cell RNA spiked in. Regarding subset: FACS-sorted CD8+CD4-CCR7+CD45RA+ naive T cells. All receptors derive from a human donor in good health. Some libraries in this study had Jurkat cell RNA spiked in.

The chain employs TRBV20-1 and TRBJ2-7, with 8 bases lining up with TRBD1. With 6 bases clipped from V and 3 bases from J, the junction kept 10 bases outside the gene matches. CDR1 DFQATT and CDR2 SNEGSKA come from the germline V gene (reference sequence). This CDR3 is built from 14 residues. In nucleotides, the CDR3 is TGCAGTGCAGGGGACAGGTGCCCTTACTACGAGCAGTACTTC. This gives the protein CSAGDRCPYYEQYF.

This rearrangement joins TRBV19 to TRBJ2-3; TRBD2 matches at 12 bases. Germline V gene sequence: CDR1 LNHDA, CDR2 SQIVND (reference sequence). The CDR3 extends over 15 amino acids. With V trimmed by 4 bases and J by 6 bases, 5 bases remained unmatched. The CDR3 DNA is TGTGCCAGTAGTACGACTAGCGGGAGTCTCGATACGCAGTATTTT. It is translated as CASSTTSGSLDTQYF. The full variable domain, its missing parts supplied by reference TRBV19 and TRBJ2-3, is DGGITQSPKYLFRKEGQNVTLSCEQNLNHDAMYWYRQDPGQGLRLIYYSQIVNDFQKGDIAEGYSVSREKKESFPLTVTSAQKNPTAFYLCASSTTSGSLDTQYFGPGTRLTVL.

This clonotype was seen only a few times. This chain uses TRBV10-3 with TRBJ2-1, with D perhaps given as TRBD1 or TRBD2 (6 bases each). The CDR3 consists of 15 residues. Germline CDR1 is ENHRY and CDR2 is SYGVKD. V was trimmed by 0 bases and J by 8 bases, leaving 14 bases between them. CDR3 loop: CAISESFGGSDEQFF. The CDR3 coding sequence is TGTGCCATCAGTGAGTCGTTCGGGGGCTCGGATGAGCAGTTCTTC.

This clonotype occurred a few times. The chain joins TRBV11-2 to TRBJ2-3; TRBD2 aligns across 11 bases. The germline CDR1 and CDR2 sequences are SGHAT and FQNNGV. The CDR3 length is 16 residues. The trim removed 5 bases at V and 1 base at J, leaving 5 bases unmatched. In DNA, the CDR3 is TGTGCCAGCAGCCACCTAGCGGGAGGTGGCACAGATACGCAGTATTTT. Residues: CASSHLAGGGTDTQYF.

In this sample, this clonotype turned up a few times. This chain uses TRBV20-1 with TRBJ2-7; the D gene is possibly TRBD1 (6 bases). The germline V gene encodes CDR1 DFQATT and CDR2 SNEGSKA (reference sequence). The CDR3 spans 14 residues. Between the trimmed V and J ends, which lost 3 bases and 3 bases, there was a span of 15 bases. CDR3 residues: CSASPRDIIYEQYF. As DNA, the CDR3 is TGCAGTGCTAGCCCCCGGGACATTATCTACGAGCAGTACTTC.

The rearrangement uses TRBV12-3 or TRBV12-4 and TRBJ2-3; TRBD2 matches at 13 bases. The CDR3 runs 18 residues. V shed 7 bases and J 0 bases; nucleotides not matched to a gene: 10. The DNA of the CDR3 is TGTGCCAGCACTTCCGGGACTAGCGGGACTGCTAGCACAGATACGCAGTATTTT. It codes for CASTSGTSGTASTDTQYF.

In its sample, this clonotype was seen many times. The V and J genes are TRBV6-6 and TRBJ1-1; maybe TRBD1 (5 bases). Germline V gives CDR1 MNHNY, CDR2 SVGAGI (reference sequence). V shed 8 bases and J shed 4 bases, with 11 bases lying between them. CDR3 length: 12 residues. As DNA, the CDR3 is TGTGCCAGCGACAGCTCGGTCACTGAAGCTTTCTTT. This codes for CASDSSVTEAFF.

Points on this clonotype: An end of the junction differs from the germline gene, which may be a read error. The chain couples TRBV3-1 to TRBJ2-3; TRBD2 matches 7 bases. This CDR3 comprises 14 residues. CDR1 LGHDT and CDR2 YNNKEL come from the germline V gene (reference sequence). DNA for the CDR3: TGTGCCAGCAGCCGGGCTAGCGGAGCAGATACGCAGTGTTTT. Translating gives CASSRASGADTQCF.

The sample holds many counts of this clonotype. The rearrangement joins TRBV15 to TRBJ2-3; no reliable D call. This CDR3 has 12 residues. Per the germline V gene, CDR1 is LNHNV and CDR2 is YYDKDF (reference sequence). With 4 bases removed from V and 6 bases from J, the gap between germline ends came to 8 bases. The CDR3 loop reads CATSTLEDTQYF. CDR3 nucleotide sequence: TGTGCCACCAGCACCCTTGAGGATACGCAGTATTTT.

This clonotype was detected ten times or more. The chain combines TRBV24-1 with TRBJ2-2, with 8 positions matching TRBD1. This CDR3 region has 14 residues. The J segment lost 8 bases and the V segment lost 5 bases, leaving 6 bases of the junction unmatched. Looked up from germline, CDR1 is KGHDR and CDR2 is SFDVKD. CDR3 in DNA: TGTGCCACCAGTGGGACAGGGTTAAGAGGGGAGCTGTTTTTT. This codes for CATSGTGLRGELFF.

V is TRBV10-2 and J is TRBJ2-7; D may match TRBD1 or TRBD2 (5 bases each). There are 13 residues in the CDR3. The germline V gene has CDR1 WSHSY and CDR2 SAAADI. V lost 1 base and J 8 bases, leaving 12 bases between the germline ends. As DNA, the CDR3 is TGCGCCAGCAGTGAGTGGGACCCTTCCAAGCAGTACTTC. This gives the protein CASSEWDPSKQYF.

The rearrangement uses TRBV27 and TRBJ2-7; 11 positions agree with TRBD2. The CDR3 runs to 17 residues. J gave up 2 bases and V 3 bases, and 9 bases lay outside the gene matches. The germline gives CDR1 MNHEY, CDR2 SMNVEV (reference sequence). For the CDR3, the DNA is TGTGCCAGCAGTTTGCTAGCGGGGGGACCAGAGGCCTACGAGCAGTACTTC. Residues: CASSLLAGGPEAYEQYF.

This clonotype was observed a handful of times. This chain uses TRBV30 with TRBJ2-2; D gene unclear. This CDR3 contains 13 residues. Germline CDR1 is GTSNPN and CDR2 is SVGIG (reference sequence). V was cut by 4 bases and J by 2 bases, with 8 bases left in between. DNA for the CDR3: TGTGCCTGGACGTTAGGTAACACCGGGGAGCTGTTTTTT. Translating gives CAWTLGNTGELFF. Complete variable domain (other parts from reference TRBV30 and TRBJ2-2): SQTIHQWPATLVQPVGSPLSLECTVEGTSNPNLYWYRQAAGRGLQLLFYSVGIGQISSEVPQNLSASRPQDRQFILSSKKLLLSDSGFYLCAWTLGNTGELFFGEGSRLTVL.

The chain joins TRBV5-6 to TRBJ1-5, with 10 bases aligning to TRBD1. This CDR3 is 15 amino acids long. Germline CDR1 and CDR2: SGHDT and YYEEEE. V was clipped by 2 bases and J by 5 bases; unmatched bases: 4. CDR3 nucleotide sequence: TGTGCCAGCAGCTTCGGACAGGGGGGCCATCAGCCCCAGCATTTT. Translating gives CASSFGQGGHQPQHF.

The V call is TRBV7-9, the J call TRBJ2-2; D is unresolved. CDR1 is SEHNR, CDR2 FQNEAQ, per germline (reference sequence). The V end lost 1 base, the J end lost 4 bases, and 22 bases lay between the germline ends. The CDR3 runs to 19 residues. CDR3 bases: TGTGCCAGCAGCTTAGAATCGCCCTCCCTGTCCCCCTCCACCGGGGAGCTGTTTTTT. Encoded protein: CASSLESPSLSPSTGELFF. The full variable domain, rest sourced from reference TRBV7-9 and TRBJ2-2, is DTGVSQNPRHKITKRGQNVTFRCDPISEHNRLYWYRQTLGQGPEFLTYFQNEAQLEKSRLLSDRFSAERPKGSFSTLEIQRTEQGDSAMYLCASSLESPSLSPSTGELFFGEGSRLTVL.

This clonotype was recorded many times. The chain's CDR3 is CASSQDSSQETQYF. As DNA, the CDR3 is TGCGCCAGCAGCCAAGACAGCAGCCAAGAGACCCAGTACTTC. The chain joins TRBV4-3 to TRBJ2-5; D unresolved. The V end lost 0 bases, the J end lost 1 base, and 6 bases lay between the germline ends. Germline-derived CDR1 and CDR2 are LGHNA and YSLEER. The CDR3 sequence is 14 residues long.

The chain uses TRBV5-1 and TRBJ2-3; D call uncertain. The CDR3 runs to 14 residues. V was pared by 1 base and J by 5 bases, with 11 bases between. In germline, CDR1 is SGHRS, CDR2 YFSETQ. CDR3 residues: CASSLYPSQDTQYF. The CDR3 DNA sequence: TGCGCCAGCAGCTTGTACCCATCCCAAGATACGCAGTATTTT.

V gene TRBV27 combines with J gene TRBJ2-2, with 7 bases identical to TRBD1. Germline lookup yields CDR1 MNHEY and CDR2 SMNVEV (reference sequence). With V trimmed by 6 bases and J by 6 bases, 1 base remained unmatched. CDR3 length: 12 residues. For the CDR3, the DNA is TGTGCCAGCAGGGACAGGTCCGGGGAGCTGTTTTTT. It yields the protein CASRDRSGELFF.

This clonotype has ten or more counts. V is TRBV10-3 and J is TRBJ2-5, with D tentatively TRBD1 (5 bases). The V gene's germline CDR1 is ENHRY and CDR2 SYGVKD. This CDR3 has 13 residues. Trimming left V 0 bases short and J 4 bases short, with 6 bases between. CDR3 nucleotide sequence: TGTGCCATCAGTGAGTCGACAGTAGAGACCCAGTACTTC. Amino acid sequence: CAISESTVETQYF.

This clonotype showed up just once. Possible read error: a much larger clone is one base away. The chain recombines TRBV30 with TRBJ2-6; 8 bases are shared with TRBD1. Germline CDR1 GTSNPN, CDR2 SVGIG (reference sequence). The CDR3 is 16 amino acids. Trimming removed 3 bases from V and 4 bases from J; junction bases left unmatched: 8. In DNA, the CDR3 is TGTGCCTGGAGCGGAATACAGGGGGGCGGGGCCAACGTCCTGACTTTC. Its protein is CAWSGIQGGGANVLTF. The full variable domain, its missing parts supplied by reference TRBV30 and TRBJ2-6, is SQTIHQWPATLVQPVGSPLSLECTVEGTSNPNLYWYRQAAGRGLQLLFYSVGIGQISSEVPQNLSASRPQDRQFILSSKKLLLSDSGFYLCAWSGIQGGGANVLTFGAGSRLTVL.

The chain carries TRBV7-2 and TRBJ1-5; 9 bases are a match to TRBD1. V gave up 1 base and J gave up 1 base; unmatched junction bases: 5. This CDR3 is built from 17 residues. The germline CDR1 and CDR2 sequences are SGHTA and FQGNSA. CDR3 loop: CASSLGPGQGSNQPQHF. As DNA, the CDR3 is TGTGCCAGCAGCTTAGGACCGGGACAGGGAAGCAATCAGCCCCAGCATTTT.

This chain uses TRBV27 with TRBJ2-6; no firm D call. The germline gives CDR1 MNHEY, CDR2 SMNVEV (reference sequence). The CDR3 length is 13 residues. Trimming stripped 6 bases from V and 3 bases from J, with 6 bases between. CDR3: CASREVGANVLTF. CDR3 DNA: TGTGCCAGCAGAGAGGTTGGGGCCAACGTCCTGACTTTC.

This clonotype was counted only a few times. One end of the junction fails to match germline, which may point to a read error. This chain connects TRBV5-3 to TRBJ1-2; D remains ambiguous. TRBV5-3 is an ORF for which the function is uncertain. The CDR3 runs 11 residues. The CDR3 DNA follows: TGTGCCAGCAGCTTTGGAGGATGGTACACCTTC. This encodes CASSFGGWYTF.

This clonotype was counted between two and nine times. The rearrangement uses TRBV2 and TRBJ2-5; possibly TRBD1 for D (5 bases). This CDR3 spans 13 amino acids. The germline V and J ends were trimmed by 5 bases and 2 bases, with 9 bases remaining between them. The germline gives CDR1 SNHLY, CDR2 FYNNEI. The chain's CDR3 is CASSNGAQETQYF. CDR3 coding DNA: TGTGCCAGCAGTAATGGGGCGCAAGAGACCCAGTACTTC.

V gene TRBV12-3 or TRBV12-4 combines with J gene TRBJ2-7; D gene uncertain. V lost 1 base and J 6 bases, leaving 7 bases between the germline ends. The CDR3 has 12 amino acids. DNA of the CDR3: TGTGCCAGCAGTTTAGTTCGGCTCGAGCAGTACTTC. Protein: CASSLVRLEQYF.

On this clonotype itself: Given a much more abundant clone one base away, this may be a read error. The CDR3 ends on some other residue instead of the conserved phenylalanine or tryptophan, so this is likely a read error. The chain is built from TRBV28 and TRBJ2-7; D possibly corresponds to TRBD2 (6 bases). The CDR3 is 13 amino acids. Germline CDR1 reads MDHEN; CDR2 reads SYDVKM. Trimming removed 11 bases at V and 0 bases at J, with 14 bases between. The DNA for the CDR3 is TGTGCCGGGGGGACGGCCAGCTCCTACGAGCAGTACTCC. Translating gives CAGGTASSYEQYS.

On this clonotype: A single base separates this from a much larger clone, so it may be a read error. The J gene is TRBJ2-3, the V gene TRBV5-1, with D maybe TRBD1 (5 bases). Trimming shortened V by 5 bases and J by 6 bases, and 10 bases separated the two germline ends. The germline V gene encodes CDR1 SGHRS and CDR2 YFSETQ. The CDR3 contains 12 residues. CDR3 coding DNA: TGCGCCAGCAGAGGGGCCGTGGATACGCAGTATTTT. It is translated as CASRGAVDTQYF.

This clonotype was detected ten times or more. This chain uses TRBV7-9 with TRBJ2-7; no definite D call. V was cut by 5 bases and J by 4 bases, with 15 bases left in between. Germline values: CDR1 SEHNR, CDR2 FQNEAQ (reference sequence). The CDR3 totals 14 residues. CDR3: CASSPRLGGYEQYF. The DNA of the CDR3 is TGTGCCAGCAGCCCGCGGTTAGGTGGGTACGAGCAGTACTTC.

This clonotype was recorded at least ten times. The chain has TRBV6-2 or TRBV6-3 and TRBJ1-1; TRBD1 might be the D (5 bases). This CDR3 has 15 amino acids. CDR1 is MNHEY, CDR2 SVGEGT, per germline. Trimming stripped 5 bases from V and 4 bases from J, with 17 bases between. CDR3 amino acids: CASSLPLGVPTEAFF. DNA of the CDR3: TGTGCCAGCAGTCTACCACTGGGGGTTCCCACTGAAGCTTTCTTT.

This clonotype was seen at least ten times. The CDR3: CASSLANSLSEKLFF. DNA for the CDR3: TGTGCCAGCAGCTTAGCAAACAGTCTTTCCGAAAAACTGTTTTTT. V usage is TRBV7-9 and J usage is TRBJ1-4; D gene ambiguous. Deletions cut 0 bases from V and 8 bases from J, with 13 bases between. Germline V lookup: CDR1 SEHNR, CDR2 FQNEAQ (reference sequence). CDR3 size: 15 residues.

This clonotype was detected many times. The chain couples TRBV28 to TRBJ2-1, with D unclear. The CDR3 is 15 residues long. V was clipped by 3 bases and J by 6 bases, with 15 bases between them. The germline CDR1 and CDR2 sequences are MDHEN and SYDVKM. In nucleotides, the CDR3 is TGTGCCAGCAGTTTTTGGGCCCTCAGGCGCAATGAGCAGTTCTTC. Translated: CASSFWALRRNEQFF.

The V call is TRBV4-3, the J call TRBJ2-7, with TRBD1 as a possible D gene (8 bases). CDR3 length: 17 amino acids. Between the trimmed V and J ends, which lost 1 base and 4 bases, there was a span of 20 bases. CDR1 LGHNA and CDR2 YSLEER come from the germline V gene. The chain's CDR3 is CASSQGQGSASGYEQYF. CDR3 DNA: TGCGCCAGCAGCCAAGGACAGGGGTCCGCTAGCGGATACGAGCAGTACTTC.